The table lists the clone carrying this TCR beta chain with many counts. Its antigen remains unknown. These data belong to a study of CD8 T cells in ankylosing spondylitis. Construction of TCR beta libraries was performed using quantitative 5'-RACE with molecular barcodes. TCRdb called the 5' RACE reads again in MiXCR, with one record for every CDR3 protein. The sample yields around 490,000 distinct CDR3 sequences, 5.3% seen once. Germline lookup yields CDR1 LGHNA and CDR2 YNFKEQ. Trimming removed 0 bases from V and 4 bases from J, with 12 bases in between. CDR3 length: 15 residues. Overall study results and limits: Earlier work had already found some motif variants in reactive arthritis synovial fluid and blood. As reported, disease-linked clones showed significant enrichment in matched ankylosing spondylitis synovial fluid. Those disease-linked clones were CD8+; they were also relatively rare in peripheral blood. Several highly homologous variants made up a TCR beta motif, and this motif appeared characteristic of ankylosing spondylitis blood.

The V and J genes are TRBV4-2 and TRBJ1-2; a possible D gene is TRBD1 (5 bases). The clonotype comes from a male donor with ankylosing spondylitis. The sample consisted of blood, either unsorted or a sorted T cell fraction (not recorded which). The CDR3 spells CASSQDAGLAYGYTF. The DNA of the CDR3 is TGTGCCAGCAGCCAAGATGCAGGGCTGGCCTATGGCTACACCTTC.